Sequencing of this TCR beta chain was carried out in a study of blood T cell repertoires in COVID-19. Overall study context: The samples span acute and convalescent COVID-19 from the United States, Italy and Spain. From T cells, B-cell-depleted T cells, or PBMCs came the material, which was cDNA or gDNA.

With V trimmed by 4 bases and J by 0 bases, 9 bases remained unmatched. Germline CDR1 is MDHEN and CDR2 is SYDVKM. The CDR3 has 17 amino acids. Per the authors' pipeline: Reference gene primer amplification in the assay estimated nucleated cell counts. Here immunoSEQ multiplex PCR was the method, and the copy in TCRdb shows in-frame clones only, minus some. The V and J calls and clone size are taken from that table; D and trimming were inferred from the DNA. The table shows 68,000 or so clones, with 80% to 90% occurring only once. This clone was seen a single time. This clonotype was sampled from a man over 45 with active COVID-19. The chain is built from TRBV28 and TRBJ2-1; TRBD1 matches 7 bases. Sequencing was performed on peripheral blood. The CDR3 loop reads CASSSRRQGSSYNEQFF. Written as DNA, the CDR3 is TGTGCCAGCAGTTCCAGAAGACAGGGAAGCTCCTACAATGAGCAGTTCTTC. Based on the CDR3 plus reference TRBV28 and TRBJ2-1, the full variable domain is DVKVTQSSRYLVKRTGEKVFLECVQDMDHENMFWYRQDPGLGLRLIYFSYDVKMKEKGDIPEGYSVSREKKERFSLILESASTNQTSMYLCASSSRRQGSSYNEQFFGPGTRLTVL.